What follows are 22 T cell receptor beta chains derived from one specimen sequenced in a study of blood T cell repertoires in COVID-19. The data were produced by immunoSEQ multiplex PCR, yet TCRdb's version contains in-frame clones alone and is incomplete. This table holds some 80,000 clones, more than 90% found once. Sequencing input: peripheral blood. The receptors shown here come from a woman older than 75 with active or convalescent COVID-19.

The CDR3 coding sequence is TGCGCCAGCAGCTTGGATTCTTCTGGAAACACCATATATTTT. Protein product: CASSLDSSGNTIYF. The chain uses TRBV5-1 and TRBJ1-3; D not resolved. Germline lookup yields CDR1 SGHRS and CDR2 YFSETQ. This CDR3 has 14 residues. The germline V and J ends were trimmed by 0 bases and 1 base, with 5 bases remaining between them.

V usage is TRBV3-1 (or the pseudogene TRBV3-2) and J usage is TRBJ2-1; TRBD2 agrees at 11 bases. With V trimmed by 3 bases and J by 9 bases, 7 bases remained unmatched. Germline CDR1 reads LGHDT; CDR2 reads YNNKEL (reference sequence). This CDR3 has 15 residues. The CDR3 here is CASSHRLAGTLEQFF. DNA for the CDR3: TGTGCCAGCAGCCATCGACTAGCGGGGACTCTTGAGCAGTTCTTC.

The V and J genes are TRBV7-2 and TRBJ1-6; TRBD1 matches 7 bases. J gave up 5 bases and V 5 bases, and 9 bases lay outside the gene matches. CDR3 size: 16 residues. The germline V gene has CDR1 SGHTA and CDR2 FQGNSA. The chain's CDR3 is CASSPSGTANNSPLHF. In DNA, the CDR3 is TGTGCCAGCAGCCCGTCCGGGACAGCTAATAATTCACCCCTCCACTTT.

V is TRBV25-1 and J is TRBJ2-7; 8 bases are shared with TRBD1. With 1 base clipped from V and 2 bases from J, the junction kept 1 base outside the gene matches. The CDR3 is 14 amino acids. The germline gives CDR1 MGHDK, CDR2 SYGVNS. The CDR3 region has the DNA TGTGCCAGCAGTGAATTACAGGGGGCCTACGAGCAGTACTTC. Protein: CASSELQGAYEQYF.

The genes are TRBV19 and TRBJ1-2; TRBD1 might be the D (5 bases). Trimming cost V 5 bases and J 6 bases, with 19 bases left between them. This CDR3 region has 15 residues. Germline V gene data show CDR1 as LNHDA and CDR2 as SQIVND (reference sequence). The CDR3 loop reads CASSPPRQGIHGYTF. The CDR3, as DNA: TGTGCCAGTAGTCCCCCCCGTCAGGGCATACATGGCTACACCTTC.

The V call is TRBV18, the J call TRBJ1-2; the D gene is possibly TRBD1 (6 bases). Germline V gives CDR1 KGHSH, CDR2 LQKENI. V shed 2 bases and J shed 0 bases, with 13 bases lying between them. The CDR3 length is 16 residues. CDR3 sequence reads: CASSPETGSANYGYTF. CDR3 DNA: TGTGCCAGCTCACCAGAGACAGGCTCAGCTAACTATGGCTACACCTTC.

The J gene is TRBJ2-5, the V gene TRBV6-2 or TRBV6-3; D is perhaps TRBD1 or TRBD2 (5 bases each). Trimming shortened V by 7 bases and J by 5 bases, and 17 bases separated the two germline ends. The CDR3 sequence is 14 residues long. Germline CDR1 reads MNHEY; CDR2 reads SVGEGT. This CDR3 is CASNPGQGLETQYF. The CDR3 DNA follows: TGTGCCAGCAACCCGGGGCAGGGTCTGGAGACCCAGTACTTC.

The rearrangement joins TRBV6-2 or TRBV6-3 to TRBJ2-1; TRBD1 agrees at 7 bases. V lost 7 bases and J lost 3; bases outside the gene matches: 6. In germline, CDR1 is MNHEY, CDR2 SVGEGT. CDR3 size: 14 residues. The DNA for the CDR3 is TGTGCCAGCAACCCGGGACAGAACTACAATGAGCAGTTCTTC. Protein: CASNPGQNYNEQFF.

This chain uses TRBV6-5 with TRBJ2-7, with 8 bases lining up with TRBD1. The ends lost 8 bases at V and 6 bases at J; junction bases unmatched: 0. This CDR3 spans 10 amino acids. Germline V CDR1 and CDR2: MNHEY, SVGAGI. As DNA, the CDR3 is TGTGCCAGCGACAGGGGCGAGCAGTACTTC. Its protein product is CASDRGEQYF.

On this clone itself: A read error may produce the germline difference seen at one junction end. The chain has TRBV6-4 and TRBJ2-2; a weak D match, TRBD2 (6 bases). The CDR3 has 14 amino acids. The germline V gene has CDR1 MRHNA and CDR2 SNTAGT. The CDR3 sequence is CAGRDSRETGELFF. DNA of the CDR3: TGTGCCGGCAGGGACTCACGGGAAACCGGGGAGCTGTTTTTT.

The chain uses TRBV5-6 and TRBJ2-7; 7 bases fit TRBD1. V gave up 1 base and J gave up 4 bases; unmatched junction bases: 5. Looked up from germline, CDR1 is SGHDT and CDR2 is YYEEEE. This CDR3 has 14 residues. CDR3 sequence: CASSLFDREYEQYF. For the CDR3, the DNA is TGTGCCAGCAGCTTGTTCGACAGGGAGTACGAGCAGTACTTC.

Here the CDR3 reads CASKRQGTYEQYF. DNA for the CDR3: TGTGCCAGCAAACGACAGGGGACCTACGAGCAGTACTTC. This sequence joins TRBV6-5 and TRBJ2-7; 8 nucleotides agree with TRBD1. Germline V gene sequence: CDR1 MNHEY, CDR2 SVGAGI. The CDR3 length is 13 residues. The J segment lost 2 bases and the V segment lost 7 bases, leaving 4 bases of the junction unmatched.

The chain recombines TRBV19 with TRBJ2-7; 7 nucleotides align to TRBD1. The CDR3 is 14 amino acids. The trim removed 4 bases at V and 5 bases at J, leaving 8 bases unmatched. Germline V gene sequence: CDR1 LNHDA, CDR2 SQIVND (reference sequence). CDR3 amino acids: CASSTDDRANEQYF. The CDR3 DNA sequence: TGTGCCAGTAGTACCGACGACAGGGCCAACGAGCAGTACTTC.

The chain recombines TRBV19 with TRBJ2-5, with TRBD2 as a possible D gene (5 bases). Trimming removed 5 bases from V and 4 bases from J, with 11 bases in between. Germline loops: CDR1 LNHDA, CDR2 SQIVND (reference sequence). This CDR3 region has 13 residues. The CDR3 nucleotides are TGTGCCAGTAGTGGCTCACTAGGAGAGACCCAGTACTTC. Translating gives CASSGSLGETQYF. The full variable domain, rest sourced from reference TRBV19 and TRBJ2-5, is DGGITQSPKYLFRKEGQNVTLSCEQNLNHDAMYWYRQDPGQGLRLIYYSQIVNDFQKGDIAEGYSVSREKKESFPLTVTSAQKNPTAFYLCASSGSLGETQYFGPGTRLLVL.

The rearrangement uses TRBV5-1 and TRBJ2-7; TRBD2 aligns across 10 bases. CDR3 length: 16 amino acids. Germline-derived CDR1 and CDR2 are SGHRS and YFSETQ. Trimming cost V 0 bases and J 3 bases; bases outside gene matches: 6. The CDR3 spells CASSLAKAGGHYEQYF. The CDR3 DNA follows: TGCGCCAGCAGCTTGGCCAAAGCGGGGGGGCACTACGAGCAGTACTTC.

The chain's CDR3 is CASSPRGGTQYF. The CDR3 region has the DNA TGTGCCAGCAGCCCCCGCGGGGGTACGCAGTATTTT. The chain uses TRBV7-2 and TRBJ2-3; TRBD2 agrees at 7 bases. The CDR3 has 12 residues. Germline CDR1 and CDR2: SGHTA and FQGNSA. J gave up 8 bases and V 5 bases, and 4 bases lay outside the gene matches.

This chain uses TRBV19 with TRBJ1-1; the D gene is possibly TRBD1 (6 bases). Germline values: CDR1 LNHDA, CDR2 SQIVND (reference sequence). V was clipped by 6 bases and J by 2 bases, with 16 bases between them. There are 15 residues in the CDR3. Here the CDR3 DNA reads TGTGCCAGTAGCGCCGAGGACAGCCGCAACACTGAAGCTTTCTTT. Protein product: CASSAEDSRNTEAFF.

This rearrangement joins TRBV7-6 to TRBJ1-6, with TRBD1 as a possible D gene (5 bases). This CDR3 contains 13 residues. Trimming shortened V by 4 bases and J by 7 bases, and 8 bases separated the two germline ends. Germline CDR1 and CDR2: SGHVS and FNYEAQ. The CDR3 DNA follows: TGTGCCAGCAGCTCTAAGGGGAATTCACCCCTCCACTTT. Translation: CASSSKGNSPLHF.

The chain employs TRBV27 and TRBJ1-2, with a tentative D call TRBD1 (5 bases). The CDR3 is made up of 13 amino acids. With 3 bases removed from V and 4 bases from J, the gap between germline ends came to 9 bases. CDR1 and CDR2 from the germline V gene are MNHEY and SMNVEV (reference sequence). The CDR3 loop reads CASSFSDSYGYTF. In nucleotides, the CDR3 is TGTGCCAGCAGTTTTTCCGACAGCTATGGCTACACCTTC.

V and J are TRBV19 and TRBJ1-1; 9 bases line up with TRBD1. V shed 4 bases and J 1 base; nucleotides not matched to a gene: 7. Germline CDR1 and CDR2: LNHDA and SQIVND (reference sequence). This CDR3 spans 16 amino acids. The CDR3 is CASSNTGGRPNTEAFF. The CDR3 DNA sequence: TGTGCCAGTAGTAATACAGGGGGCCGACCGAACACTGAAGCTTTCTTT. Combining the CDR3 with reference TRBV19 and TRBJ1-1 gives the whole variable domain DGGITQSPKYLFRKEGQNVTLSCEQNLNHDAMYWYRQDPGQGLRLIYYSQIVNDFQKGDIAEGYSVSREKKESFPLTVTSAQKNPTAFYLCASSNTGGRPNTEAFFGQGTRLTVV.

V gene TRBV28 combines with J gene TRBJ2-4, with TRBD1 as a possible D gene (6 bases). V lost 6 bases to trimming and J lost 1 base, with 19 bases between them. From germline, CDR1 is MDHEN and CDR2 SYDVKM. This CDR3 is built from 17 residues. The CDR3 is CASSLESSQGAKNIQYF. The CDR3 DNA follows: TGTGCCAGCAGCCTCGAGAGCTCGCAGGGGGCCAAAAACATTCAGTACTTC.

J is TRBJ1-1 and V is TRBV5-6; D remains unclear. The CDR3 has 16 residues. V gave up 3 bases and J gave up 4 bases, with 19 bases separating them. Germline V gene data show CDR1 as SGHDT and CDR2 as YYEEEE. In DNA, the CDR3 is TGTGCCAGCAGCTCGGGTACGGCCCCCTTGATCACTGAAGCTTTCTTT. Amino acid sequence: CASSSGTAPLITEAFF.